The clone carrying this TCR beta chain showed up just once. The target antigen is unknown. The primer mix had 60 Vbeta and 13 Jbeta primers. TCRdb's copy holds only in-frame clones and misses some; the assay was immunoSEQ multiplex PCR. The sample shows about 160,000 clones, roughly 82% of them seen only once. The CDR3 is 14 residues long. The trim removed 4 bases at V and 3 bases at J, leaving 1 base unmatched. CDR1 and CDR2 (germline): LNHDA, SQIVND (reference sequence). The sample is drawn from a study of cytomegalovirus exposure and HLA in healthy donors. Whole-study results and caveats: In a later analysis, a missense DCLRE1C variant was linked to TCR beta V- and J-gene trimming. As a later analysis revealed, most CMV-associated TCR beta chains appeared HLA-restricted.

This TCR came from a man aged 45-60 years in good health and CMV-seropositive. The sample was PBMCs. The rearrangement uses TRBV19 and TRBJ2-2; 8 nucleotides agree with TRBD1. This chain's CDR3 is CASSTTGDTGELFF. The CDR3 region has the DNA TGTGCCAGTAGTACGACAGGGGACACCGGGGAGCTGTTTTTT. Drawing the rest from reference TRBV19 and TRBJ2-2, the complete variable domain is DGGITQSPKYLFRKEGQNVTLSCEQNLNHDAMYWYRQDPGQGLRLIYYSQIVNDFQKGDIAEGYSVSREKKESFPLTVTSAQKNPTAFYLCASSTTGDTGELFFGEGSRLTVL.